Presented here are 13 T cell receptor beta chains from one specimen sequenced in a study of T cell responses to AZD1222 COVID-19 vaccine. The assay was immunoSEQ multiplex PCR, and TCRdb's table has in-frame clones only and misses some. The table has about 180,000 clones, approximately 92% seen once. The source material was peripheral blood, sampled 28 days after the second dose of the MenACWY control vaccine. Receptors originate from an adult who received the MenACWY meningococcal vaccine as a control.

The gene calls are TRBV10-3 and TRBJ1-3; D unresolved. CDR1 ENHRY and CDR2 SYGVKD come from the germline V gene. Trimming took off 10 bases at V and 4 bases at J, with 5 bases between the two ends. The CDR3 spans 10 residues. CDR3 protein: CATRGNTIYF. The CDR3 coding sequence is TGTGCCACCCGAGGAAACACCATATATTTT.

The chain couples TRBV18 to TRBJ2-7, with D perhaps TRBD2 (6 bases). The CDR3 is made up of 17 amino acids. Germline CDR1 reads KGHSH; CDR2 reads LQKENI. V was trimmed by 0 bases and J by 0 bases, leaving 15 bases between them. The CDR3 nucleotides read TGTGCCAGCTCACCACCGGCGCGGCTAGCGAACTCCTACGAGCAGTACTTC. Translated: CASSPPARLANSYEQYF. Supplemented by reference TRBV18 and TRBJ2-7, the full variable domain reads NAGVMQNPRHLVRRRGQEARLRCSPMKGHSHVYWYRQLPEEGLKFMVYLQKENIIDESGMPKERFSAEFPKEGPSILRIQQVVRGDSAAYFCASSPPARLANSYEQYFGPGTRLTVT.

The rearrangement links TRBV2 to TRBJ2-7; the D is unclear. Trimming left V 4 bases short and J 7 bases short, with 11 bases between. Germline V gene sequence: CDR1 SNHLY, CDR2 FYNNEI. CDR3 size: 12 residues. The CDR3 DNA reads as TGTGCCAGCAGTGTAATAGATTGGGAGCAGTACTTC. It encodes CASSVIDWEQYF. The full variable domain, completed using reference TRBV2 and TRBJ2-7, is EPEVTQTPSHQVTQMGQEVILRCVPISNHLYFYWYRQILGQKVEFLVSFYNNEISEKSEIFDDQFSVERPDGSNFTLKIRSTKLEDSAMYFCASSVIDWEQYFGPGTRLTVT.

The CDR3 reads CASSPSGARRGQPQHF. As DNA, the CDR3 is TGTGCCAGCAGCCCTAGCGGCGCCCGCCGAGGGCAGCCCCAGCATTTT. This sequence joins TRBV6-2 or TRBV6-3 and TRBJ1-5; D remains ambiguous. V dropped 6 bases and J dropped 7 bases, with 22 bases sitting between them. This CDR3 has 16 amino acids. Germline V gene data show CDR1 as MNHEY and CDR2 as SVGEGT.

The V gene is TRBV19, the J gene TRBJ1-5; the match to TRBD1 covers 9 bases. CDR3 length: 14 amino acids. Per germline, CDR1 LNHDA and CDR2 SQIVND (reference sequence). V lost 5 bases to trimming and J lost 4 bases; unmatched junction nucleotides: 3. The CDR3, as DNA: TGTGCCAGTAGTGTCGGGACAGGGAATCAGCCCCAGCATTTT. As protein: CASSVGTGNQPQHF.

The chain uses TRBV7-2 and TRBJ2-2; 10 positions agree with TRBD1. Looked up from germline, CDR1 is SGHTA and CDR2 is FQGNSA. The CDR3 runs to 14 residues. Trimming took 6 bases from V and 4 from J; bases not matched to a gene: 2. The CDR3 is CASRGQGSTGELFF. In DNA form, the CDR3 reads TGTGCCAGCAGGGGACAGGGGTCCACCGGGGAGCTGTTTTTT.

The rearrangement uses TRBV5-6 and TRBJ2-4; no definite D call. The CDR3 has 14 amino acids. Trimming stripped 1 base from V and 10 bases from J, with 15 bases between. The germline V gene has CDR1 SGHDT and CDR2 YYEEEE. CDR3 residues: CASSLNAPLQIQYF. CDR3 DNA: TGTGCCAGCAGCTTGAATGCCCCTCTACAGATTCAGTACTTC.

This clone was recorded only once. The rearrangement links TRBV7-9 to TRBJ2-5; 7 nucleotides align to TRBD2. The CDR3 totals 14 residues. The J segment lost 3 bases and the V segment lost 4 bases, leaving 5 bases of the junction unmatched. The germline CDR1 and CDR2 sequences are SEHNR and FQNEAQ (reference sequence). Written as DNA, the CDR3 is TGTGCCAGCAGCTCGCACGGGACTAAAGAGACCCAGTACTTC. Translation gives CASSSHGTKETQYF.

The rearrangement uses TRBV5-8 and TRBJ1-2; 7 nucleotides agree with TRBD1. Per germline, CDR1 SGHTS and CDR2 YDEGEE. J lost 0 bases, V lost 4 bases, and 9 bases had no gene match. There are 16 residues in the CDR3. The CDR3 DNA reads TGTGCCAGCAGCCGCTCAAGGGGACAGACTAACTATGGCTACACCTTC. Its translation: CASSRSRGQTNYGYTF.

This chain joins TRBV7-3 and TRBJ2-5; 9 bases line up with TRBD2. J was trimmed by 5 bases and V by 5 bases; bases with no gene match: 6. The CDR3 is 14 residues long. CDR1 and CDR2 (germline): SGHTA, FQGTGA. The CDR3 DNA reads TGTGCCAGCAGCCCTGGGACTAGCCTCGAGACCCAGTACTTC. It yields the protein CASSPGTSLETQYF.

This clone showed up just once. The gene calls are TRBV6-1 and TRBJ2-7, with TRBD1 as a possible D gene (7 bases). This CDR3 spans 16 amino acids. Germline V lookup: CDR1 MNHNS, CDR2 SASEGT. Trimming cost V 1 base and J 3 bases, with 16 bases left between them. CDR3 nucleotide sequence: TGTGCCAGCAGTGAAGATGCAGGGGGGAGATACTACGAGCAGTACTTC. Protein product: CASSEDAGGRYYEQYF.

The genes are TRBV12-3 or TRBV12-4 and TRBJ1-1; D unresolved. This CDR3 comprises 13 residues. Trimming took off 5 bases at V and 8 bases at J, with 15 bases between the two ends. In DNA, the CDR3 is TGTGCCAGCAGTGCCCCGGGCCCTGGGGAAGCTTTCTTT. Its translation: CASSAPGPGEAFF.

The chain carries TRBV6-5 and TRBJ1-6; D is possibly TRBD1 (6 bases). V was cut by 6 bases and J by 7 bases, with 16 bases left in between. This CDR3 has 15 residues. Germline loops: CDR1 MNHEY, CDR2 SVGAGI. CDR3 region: CASSEDRRGNSPLHF. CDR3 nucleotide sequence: TGTGCCAGCAGCGAGGACAGACGCGGAAATTCACCCCTCCACTTT.